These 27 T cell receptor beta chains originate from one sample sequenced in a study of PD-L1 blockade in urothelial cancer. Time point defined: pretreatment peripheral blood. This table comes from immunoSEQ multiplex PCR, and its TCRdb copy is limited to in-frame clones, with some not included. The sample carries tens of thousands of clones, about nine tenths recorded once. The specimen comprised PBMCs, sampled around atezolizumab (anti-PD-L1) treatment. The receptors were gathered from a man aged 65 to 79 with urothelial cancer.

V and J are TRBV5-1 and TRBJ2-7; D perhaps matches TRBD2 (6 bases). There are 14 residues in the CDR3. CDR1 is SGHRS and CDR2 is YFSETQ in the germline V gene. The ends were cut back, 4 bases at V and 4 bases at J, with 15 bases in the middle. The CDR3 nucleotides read TGCGCCAGCAGCGCGACTGGGACTGGGTACGAGCAGTACTTC. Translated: CASSATGTGYEQYF.

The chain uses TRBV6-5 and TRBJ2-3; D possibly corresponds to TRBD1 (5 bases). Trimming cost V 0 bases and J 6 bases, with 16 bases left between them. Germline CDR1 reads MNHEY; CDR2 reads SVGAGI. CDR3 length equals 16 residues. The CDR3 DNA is TGTGCCAGCAGTTACTCGAGGTCAACTAAGGGGGATACGCAGTATTTT. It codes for CASSYSRSTKGDTQYF.

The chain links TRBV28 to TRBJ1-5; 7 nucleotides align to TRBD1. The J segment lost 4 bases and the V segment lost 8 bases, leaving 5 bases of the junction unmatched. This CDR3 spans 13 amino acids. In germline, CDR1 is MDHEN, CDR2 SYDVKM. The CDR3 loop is CASCWTGNQPQHF. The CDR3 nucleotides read TGTGCCAGCTGCTGGACAGGTAATCAGCCCCAGCATTTT. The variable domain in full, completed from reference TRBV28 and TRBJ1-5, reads DVKVTQSSRYLVKRTGEKVFLECVQDMDHENMFWYRQDPGLGLRLIYFSYDVKMKEKGDIPEGYSVSREKKERFSLILESASTNQTSMYLCASCWTGNQPQHFGDGTRLSIL.

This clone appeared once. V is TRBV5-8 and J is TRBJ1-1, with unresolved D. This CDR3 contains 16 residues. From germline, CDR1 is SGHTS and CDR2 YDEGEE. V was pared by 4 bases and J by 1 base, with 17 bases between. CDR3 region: CASSQPTGIGNTEAFF. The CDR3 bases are TGTGCCAGCAGCCAGCCCACGGGAATAGGGAACACTGAAGCTTTCTTT.

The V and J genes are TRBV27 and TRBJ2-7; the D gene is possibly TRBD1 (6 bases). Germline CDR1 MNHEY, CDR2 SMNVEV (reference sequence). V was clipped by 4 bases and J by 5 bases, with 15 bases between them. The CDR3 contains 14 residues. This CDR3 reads CASSSLDRFHEQYF. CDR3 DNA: TGTGCCAGCAGTTCTCTAGACAGGTTCCACGAGCAGTACTTC.

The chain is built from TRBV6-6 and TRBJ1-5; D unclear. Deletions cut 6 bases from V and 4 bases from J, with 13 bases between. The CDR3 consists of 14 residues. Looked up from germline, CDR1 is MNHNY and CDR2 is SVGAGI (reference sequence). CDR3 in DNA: TGTGCCAGCAGGTATGACACGTCAAATCAGCCCCAGCATTTT. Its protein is CASRYDTSNQPQHF.

CDR3 residues: CASSRDSFTGELFF. For the CDR3, the DNA is TGCGCCAGCAGCCGGGACAGCTTCACCGGGGAGCTGTTTTTT. V usage is TRBV10-1 and J usage is TRBJ2-2, with 7 nucleotides matching TRBD1. The CDR3 is made up of 14 amino acids. Germline CDR1 is WNHNN and CDR2 is SYGVQD (reference sequence). The V and J ends lost 6 bases and 4 bases, in that order; junction bases with no gene match: 5.

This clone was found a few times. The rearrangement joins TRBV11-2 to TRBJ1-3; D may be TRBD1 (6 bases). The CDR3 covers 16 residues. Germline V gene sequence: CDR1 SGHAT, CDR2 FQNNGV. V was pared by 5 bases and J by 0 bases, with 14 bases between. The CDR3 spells CASSPDRIGSGNTIYF. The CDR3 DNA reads TGTGCCAGCAGCCCCGACAGGATCGGCTCTGGAAACACCATATATTTT.

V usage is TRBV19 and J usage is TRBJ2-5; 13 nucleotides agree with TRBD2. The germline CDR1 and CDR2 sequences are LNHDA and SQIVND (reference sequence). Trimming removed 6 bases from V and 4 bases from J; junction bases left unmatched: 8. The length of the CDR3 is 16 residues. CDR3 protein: CASSPTSGRAGETQYF. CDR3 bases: TGTGCCAGTAGCCCAACTAGCGGGAGGGCGGGAGAGACCCAGTACTTC.

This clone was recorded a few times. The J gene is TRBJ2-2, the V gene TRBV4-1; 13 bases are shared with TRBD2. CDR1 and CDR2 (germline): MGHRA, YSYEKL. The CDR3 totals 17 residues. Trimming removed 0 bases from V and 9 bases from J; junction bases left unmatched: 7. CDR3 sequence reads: CASSQDQRTSGSWELFF. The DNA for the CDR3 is TGCGCCAGCAGCCAAGATCAGAGGACTAGCGGGAGTTGGGAGCTGTTTTTT.

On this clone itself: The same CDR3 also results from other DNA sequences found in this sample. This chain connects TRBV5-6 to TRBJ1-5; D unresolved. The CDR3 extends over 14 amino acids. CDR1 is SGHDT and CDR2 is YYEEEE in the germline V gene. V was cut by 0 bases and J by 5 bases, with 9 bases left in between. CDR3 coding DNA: TGTGCCAGCAGCTTGGGTGGCGGCGATCAGCCCCAGCATTTT. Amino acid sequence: CASSLGGGDQPQHF.

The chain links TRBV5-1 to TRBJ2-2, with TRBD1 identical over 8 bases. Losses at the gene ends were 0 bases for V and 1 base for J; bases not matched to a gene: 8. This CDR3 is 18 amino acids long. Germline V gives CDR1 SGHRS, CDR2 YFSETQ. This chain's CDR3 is CASSLVGRGPGNTGELFF. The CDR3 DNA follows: TGCGCCAGCAGCTTGGTAGGCAGGGGGCCCGGGAACACCGGGGAGCTGTTTTTT.

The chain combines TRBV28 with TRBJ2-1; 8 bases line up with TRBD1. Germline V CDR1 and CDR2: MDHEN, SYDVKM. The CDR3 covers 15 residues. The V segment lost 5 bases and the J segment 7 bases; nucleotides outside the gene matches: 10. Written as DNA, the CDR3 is TGTGCCAGCAGTCCATTGGACAGGGTGGGGAATGAGCAGTTCTTC. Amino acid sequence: CASSPLDRVGNEQFF. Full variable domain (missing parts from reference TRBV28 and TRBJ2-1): DVKVTQSSRYLVKRTGEKVFLECVQDMDHENMFWYRQDPGLGLRLIYFSYDVKMKEKGDIPEGYSVSREKKERFSLILESASTNQTSMYLCASSPLDRVGNEQFFGPGTRLTVL.

The CDR3 DNA is TGTGCCAGCAGTGATACAGGTTCACTCGCAGAAAAACTGTTTTTT. Amino acids: CASSDTGSLAEKLFF. The J gene is TRBJ1-4, the V gene TRBV25-1; tentatively, D is TRBD1 (5 bases). This CDR3 region has 15 residues. V was cut by 3 bases and J by 8 bases, with 16 bases left in between. Germline V lookup: CDR1 MGHDK, CDR2 SYGVNS.

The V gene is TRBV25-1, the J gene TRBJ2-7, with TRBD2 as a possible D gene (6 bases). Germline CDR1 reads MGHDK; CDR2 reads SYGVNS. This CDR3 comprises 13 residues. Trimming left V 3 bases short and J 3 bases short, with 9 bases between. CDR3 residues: CASSEGGHYEQYF. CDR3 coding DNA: TGTGCCAGCAGTGAGGGAGGCCACTACGAGCAGTACTTC.

Written as DNA, the CDR3 is TGTGCCAGCAGCTTAATAGGTCAGGCCTCTAGCACAGATACGCAGTATTTT. As protein: CASSLIGQASSTDTQYF. The V and J genes are TRBV7-3 and TRBJ2-3, with D unclear. Germline-derived CDR1 and CDR2 are SGHTA and FQGTGA. Trimming cost V 1 base and J 0 bases, with 14 bases left between them. CDR3 size: 17 residues.

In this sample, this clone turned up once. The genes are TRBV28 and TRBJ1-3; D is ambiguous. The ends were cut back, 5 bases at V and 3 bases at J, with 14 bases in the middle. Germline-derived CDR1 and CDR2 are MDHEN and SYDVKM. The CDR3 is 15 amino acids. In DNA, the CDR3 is TGTGCCAGCAGTCCCCACAGTACGATTGGAAACACCATATATTTT. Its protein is CASSPHSTIGNTIYF. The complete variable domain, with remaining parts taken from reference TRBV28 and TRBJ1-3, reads DVKVTQSSRYLVKRTGEKVFLECVQDMDHENMFWYRQDPGLGLRLIYFSYDVKMKEKGDIPEGYSVSREKKERFSLILESASTNQTSMYLCASSPHSTIGNTIYFGEGSWLTVV.

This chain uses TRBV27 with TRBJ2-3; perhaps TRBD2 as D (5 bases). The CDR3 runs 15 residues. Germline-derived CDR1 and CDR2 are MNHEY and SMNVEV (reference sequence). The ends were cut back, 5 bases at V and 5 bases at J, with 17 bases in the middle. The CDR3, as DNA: TGTGCCAGCAGTGGGCTAGCTGGAGCCGGAGATACGCAGTATTTT. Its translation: CASSGLAGAGDTQYF.

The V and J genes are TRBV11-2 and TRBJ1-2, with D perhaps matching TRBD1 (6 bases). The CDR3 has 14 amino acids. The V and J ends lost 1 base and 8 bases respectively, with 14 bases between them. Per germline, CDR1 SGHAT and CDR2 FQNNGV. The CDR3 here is CASSLAKAGVGYTF. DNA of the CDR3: TGTGCCAGCAGCTTAGCAAAAGCAGGGGTCGGCTACACCTTC.

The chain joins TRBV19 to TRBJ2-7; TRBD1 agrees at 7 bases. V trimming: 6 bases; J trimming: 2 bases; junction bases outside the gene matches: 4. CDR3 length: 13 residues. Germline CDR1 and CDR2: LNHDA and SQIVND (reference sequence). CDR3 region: CASSEGTAYEQYF. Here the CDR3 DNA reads TGTGCCAGTAGCGAGGGGACAGCCTACGAGCAGTACTTC.

CDR3 sequence: CASFSATGYEQYF. The CDR3 coding sequence is TGCGCCAGCTTTTCTGCGACTGGCTACGAGCAGTACTTC. The chain has TRBV23-1 and TRBJ2-7; D is ambiguous. TRBV23-1 carries the ORF label, with uncertain function. V lost 8 bases and J 3 bases, leaving 14 bases between the germline ends. The CDR3 totals 13 residues.

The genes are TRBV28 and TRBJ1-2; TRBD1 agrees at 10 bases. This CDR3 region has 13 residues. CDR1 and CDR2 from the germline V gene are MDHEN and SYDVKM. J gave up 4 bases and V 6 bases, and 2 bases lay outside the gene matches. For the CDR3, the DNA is TGTGCCAGCAGGGGGACAGGGGCCTATGGCTACACCTTC. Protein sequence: CASRGTGAYGYTF.

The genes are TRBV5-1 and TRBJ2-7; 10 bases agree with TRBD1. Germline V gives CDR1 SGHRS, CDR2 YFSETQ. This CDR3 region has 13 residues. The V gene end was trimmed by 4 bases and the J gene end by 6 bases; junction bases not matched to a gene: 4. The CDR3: CASSRDRGVEQYF. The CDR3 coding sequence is TGCGCCAGCAGCCGGGACAGGGGAGTCGAGCAGTACTTC.

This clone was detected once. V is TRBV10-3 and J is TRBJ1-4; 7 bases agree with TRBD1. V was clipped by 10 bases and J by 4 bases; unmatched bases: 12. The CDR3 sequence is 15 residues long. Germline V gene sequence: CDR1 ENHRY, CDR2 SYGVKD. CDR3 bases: TGTGCCACCTCAAAAGGGACAGTCAATAATGAAAAACTGTTTTTT. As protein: CATSKGTVNNEKLFF.

CDR3 DNA: TGTGCCAGCAGCGTAGGGGCCGGGGCGGGAGGTACCTCCTACGAGCAGTACTTC. It yields the protein CASSVGAGAGGTSYEQYF. The genes are TRBV9 and TRBJ2-7; 8 nucleotides agree with TRBD2. The V and J ends lost 0 bases and 0 bases, in that order; junction bases with no gene match: 11. Germline V CDR1 and CDR2: SGDLS, YYNGEE. The CDR3 extends over 18 amino acids.

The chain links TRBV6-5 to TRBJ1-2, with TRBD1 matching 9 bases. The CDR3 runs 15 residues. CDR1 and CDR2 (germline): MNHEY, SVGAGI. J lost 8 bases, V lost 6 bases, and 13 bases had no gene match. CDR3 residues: CASRTGGSDLYGYTF. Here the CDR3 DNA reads TGTGCCAGCAGGACAGGGGGGTCGGACCTCTACGGCTACACCTTC.

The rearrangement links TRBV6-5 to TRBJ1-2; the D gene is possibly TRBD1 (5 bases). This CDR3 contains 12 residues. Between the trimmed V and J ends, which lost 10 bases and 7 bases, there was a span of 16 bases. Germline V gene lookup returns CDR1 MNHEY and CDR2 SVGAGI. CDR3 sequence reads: CATTRQGSGYTF. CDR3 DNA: TGTGCCACGACCCGGCAGGGATCTGGCTACACCTTC.